Listed here are 3 T cell receptor beta chains from one sample, sequenced in a study of T cell repertoires in cytomegalovirus infection (dated by TCRdb to between 2018 and 2021). The sample's treatment or condition label, decoded: in vitro stimulation with specific CMV peptide epitopes to enrich CMV-specific T cells. These TCRs are of unknown antigen specificity. TCRdb shows the sequencer as Illumina HiSeq 1500. In-frame beta chains were kept once TCRdb had trimmed the public reads at Q25 with fastp and called clones with MiXCR. Rows are unified per CDR3 protein, each entry keeping the most common DNA and genes. Within this sample are about 52,000 distinct CDR3 sequences, with roughly a fifth of them counted one time only. The top ten clones comprise roughly two thirds of the sample. The sequencing here drew on CD8+ T cells from cultured PBMCs, taken from culture after CMV antigen stimulation. These receptor sequences come from a human donor in good health (CMV status not recorded). Some clones in this sample may be carry-over from other donors' samples.

The chain combines TRBV4-1 with TRBJ2-1; D unclear. Germline V gene sequence: CDR1 MGHRA, CDR2 YSYEKL. V was trimmed by 4 bases and J by 6 bases, leaving 10 bases between them. The CDR3 runs to 13 residues. The CDR3 is CASSLGSPNEQFF. The CDR3 nucleotides read TGCGCCAGCAGCCTCGGAAGCCCCAATGAGCAGTTCTTC.

The CDR3 coding sequence is TGTGCCAGCAGCTTAGACGGGCACGAGACCCAGTACTTC. Protein sequence: CASSLDGHETQYF. V gene TRBV7-6 combines with J gene TRBJ2-5, with unresolved D. Looked up from germline, CDR1 is SGHVS and CDR2 is FNYEAQ. V dropped 1 base and J dropped 5 bases, with 8 bases sitting between them. The length of the CDR3 is 13 residues.

The V call is TRBV7-2, the J call TRBJ2-6; 8 bases agree with TRBD2. The CDR3 loop spans 20 amino acids. Germline V gene lookup returns CDR1 SGHTA and CDR2 FQGNSA. The V and J ends lost 8 bases and 2 bases, in that order; junction bases with no gene match: 20. CDR3 loop: CASGRNEPLAGRPGANVLTF. CDR3 DNA: TGTGCCAGCGGACGAAACGAGCCCCTAGCGGGCAGACCTGGGGCCAACGTCCTGACTTTC. Using reference TRBV7-2 and TRBJ2-6 for the parts outside the CDR3, the full variable domain is GAGVSQSPSNKVTEKGKDVELRCDPISGHTALYWYRQSLGQGLEFLIYFQGNSAPDKSGLPSDRFSAERTGGSVSTLTIQRTQQEDSAVYLCASGRNEPLAGRPGANVLTFGAGSRLTVL.